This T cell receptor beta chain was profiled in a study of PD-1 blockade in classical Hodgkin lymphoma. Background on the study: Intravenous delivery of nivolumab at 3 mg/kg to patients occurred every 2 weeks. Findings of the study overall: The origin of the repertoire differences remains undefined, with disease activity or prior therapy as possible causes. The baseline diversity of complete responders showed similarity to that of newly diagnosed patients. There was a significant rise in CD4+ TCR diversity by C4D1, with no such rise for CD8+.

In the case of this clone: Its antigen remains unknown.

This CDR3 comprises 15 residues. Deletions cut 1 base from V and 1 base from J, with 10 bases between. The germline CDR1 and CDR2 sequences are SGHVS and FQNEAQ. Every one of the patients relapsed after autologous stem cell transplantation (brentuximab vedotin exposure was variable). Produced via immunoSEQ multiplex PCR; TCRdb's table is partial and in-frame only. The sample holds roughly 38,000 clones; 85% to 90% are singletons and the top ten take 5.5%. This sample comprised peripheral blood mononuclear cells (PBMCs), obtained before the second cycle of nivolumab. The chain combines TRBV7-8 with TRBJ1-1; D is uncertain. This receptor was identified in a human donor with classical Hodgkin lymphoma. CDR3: CASSLDKGTNTEAFF. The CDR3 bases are TGTGCCAGCAGCTTAGATAAGGGAACGAACACTGAAGCTTTCTTT.